Listed below are T cell receptor beta chains from one sample, sequenced in a study of shared clonotypes between healthy human individuals. Clones were sequenced by immunoSEQ multiplex PCR, and TCRdb holds only the in-frame ones, with some missing. This sample has approximately 1.5 million clones, with about 98.5% found just once. Sequences were obtained from naive CD4+ T cells sorted from blood. These receptors came from a man aged 30-40 years in good health. CDR3s include the opening cysteine and the closing phenylalanine or tryptophan. A D gene is named only where the DNA matches it firmly. Not all rows give a size; the values are once, few, many and, for expanded clones, a class.

TRBJ1-1 | TRBV7-9 | once | TRBD1 | CASRITGQGGTEAFF | TGTGCCAGCAGGATAACGGGACAGGGGGGCACTGAAGCTTTCTTT
TRBJ1-2 | TRBV5-4 | . | TRBD1 | CASSEPQGIYGYTF | TGTGCCAGCAGCGAACCACAGGGGATATATGGCTACACCTTC
TRBJ1-1 | TRBV15 | . | . | CATNQRGRQIEAFF | TGTGCCACCAATCAAAGGGGACGGCAGATTGAAGCTTTCTTT
TRBJ1-1 | TRBV10-3 | . | TRBD1 | CAIREGGEELAFF | TGTGCCATCAGGGAAGGGGGCGAAGAGTTGGCTTTCTTT
TRBJ2-7 | TRBV29-1 | . | . | CSVDTGISYEQYF | TGCAGCGTTGATACGGGGATCTCCTACGAGCAGTACTTC
TRBJ2-7 | TRBV9 | once | . | CASSVGPGSSYEQYF | TGTGCCAGCAGCGTAGGGCCAGGGAGCTCCTACGAGCAGTACTTC
TRBJ2-1 | TRBV19 | . | TRBD1 | CASSRRTGDNEQFF | TGTGCCAGTAGTCGGAGGACAGGGGACAATGAGCAGTTCTTC
TRBJ2-7 | TRBV25-1 | . | . | CASSESLGPYEQYF | TGTGCCAGCAGTGAATCCTTGGGCCCCTACGAGCAGTACTTC
TRBJ2-6 | TRBV18 | . | . | CASSPPRGHRTNSGANVLTF | TGTGCCAGCTCACCACCGAGGGGTCATAGGACAAACTCTGGGGCCAACGTCCTGACTTTC
TRBJ2-7 | TRBV18 | . | TRBD1 | CASSPGTGQGYEQYF | TGTGCCAGCTCACCGGGGACAGGGCAAGGCTACGAGCAGTACTTC
TRBJ2-7 | TRBV6-1 | . | TRBD2 | CASSEVSGSPYEQYF | TGTGCCAGCAGTGAAGTTAGCGGGTCCCCTTACGAGCAGTACTTC
TRBJ2-2 | TRBV5-1 | . | . | CASTVQQSRTGELFF | TGCGCCAGCACCGTGCAACAGTCCCGGACCGGGGAGCTGTTTTTT
TRBJ2-3 | TRBV5-1 | . | TRBD2 | CASSFNSGSTDTQYF | TGCGCCAGCAGCTTTAATAGCGGGAGTACAGATACGCAGTATTTT
TRBJ2-6 | TRBV15 | once | . | CATSRERGGGANVLTF | TGTGCCACCAGCAGAGAAAGGGGAGGTGGGGCCAACGTCCTGACTTTC
TRBJ2-7 | TRBV29-1 | . | . | CSVGPRAGFHEQYF | TGCAGCGTTGGACCCAGGGCAGGGTTCCACGAGCAGTACTTC